In this sample, the clone carrying this T cell receptor (beta chain) turned up a few times. These data belong to a study of blood T cells in healthy people across ages. PCR was performed a second time for 7 to 11 cycles using a sample-barcoded 5' primer and a J-beta primer mix. TCRdb fed the 5' RACE reads into MiXCR, producing one record per CDR3 protein. The repertoire includes more than 500,000 distinct CDR3 sequences, about 28% of them detected once, and approximately 3.6% sits in the top ten. CDR3 length: 16 residues. V lost 5 bases and J 0 bases, leaving 14 bases between the germline ends. CDR1 and CDR2 (germline): SEHNR, FQNEAQ (reference sequence). This same sample was also part of a study on T cells of mothers and their children.

This clonotype originated in a boy between 2 and 15 years old in good health. The chain uses TRBV7-9 and TRBJ2-4; D perhaps matches TRBD1 (7 bases). The sample was blood. CDR3 region: CASSPRQGLAKNIQYF. DNA of the CDR3: TGTGCCAGCAGCCCACGACAGGGACTAGCCAAAAACATTCAGTACTTC.